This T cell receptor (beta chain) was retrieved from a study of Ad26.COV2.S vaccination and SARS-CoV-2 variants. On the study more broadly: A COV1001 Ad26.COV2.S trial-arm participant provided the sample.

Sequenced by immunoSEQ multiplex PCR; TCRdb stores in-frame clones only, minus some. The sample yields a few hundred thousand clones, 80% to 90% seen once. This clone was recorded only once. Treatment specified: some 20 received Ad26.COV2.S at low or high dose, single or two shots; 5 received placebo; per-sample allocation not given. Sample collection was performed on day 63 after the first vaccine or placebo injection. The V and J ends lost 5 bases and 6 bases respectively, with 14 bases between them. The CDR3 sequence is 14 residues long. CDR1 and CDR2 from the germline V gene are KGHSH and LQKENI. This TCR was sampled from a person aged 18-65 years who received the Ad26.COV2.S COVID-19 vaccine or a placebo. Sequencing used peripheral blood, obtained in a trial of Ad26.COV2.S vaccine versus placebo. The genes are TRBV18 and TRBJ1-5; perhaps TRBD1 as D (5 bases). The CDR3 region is CASSSQGGTQPQHF. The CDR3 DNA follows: TGTGCCAGCTCATCTCAGGGAGGCACTCAGCCCCAGCATTTT.